The T cell receptor (beta chain) under discussion was sequenced for a study of CD8 T cells in Susac syndrome. Points from the study as a whole: The study conceded that its TCR sequencing and HLA analysis involved relatively few individuals.

Trimming took 5 bases from V and 2 from J; bases not matched to a gene: 5. CDR3 length: 16 residues. The germline V gene has CDR1 MDHEN and CDR2 SYDVKM. Reverse transcription used about 0.45 to 1 ug RNA and random hexamers. TCRdb called the immunoSEQ multiplex PCR reads again in MiXCR, with one record for every CDR3 protein. The sample lists 170,000 or so distinct CDR3 sequences, 85% to 95% occurring once. For this clonotype: The antigen remains undetermined.

The chain links TRBV28 to TRBJ2-3, with TRBD2 identical over 12 bases. Sample: CD8+ T cells from PBMCs. The TCR comes from a human donor with multiple sclerosis. The chain's CDR3 is CASSGGLAGPTDTQYF. CDR3 in DNA: TGTGCCAGCAGTGGGGGACTAGCGGGCCCCACAGATACGCAGTATTTT.